These T cell receptor beta chains were read from a single sample in a study of shared clonotypes between healthy human individuals. Only in-frame clones appear in the TCRdb table, and some are missing; sequencing was by immunoSEQ multiplex PCR. The table lists some 1 million clones, around 76% of them singletons. The sequenced sample was memory CD4+ T cells sorted from blood. All receptors derive from a man younger than 30 in good health. The CDR3 runs from the conserved cysteine through the conserved F or W. The D gene is left open where the match is weak. Expanded clones are given a class, and other clones once, few, many or no size at all.

CDR3nt	CDR3aa	j_gene	d_gene	v_gene	len	abundance
TGTGCCAGCAGTTTATCAATTTGGACAGGGGAAGCACTGTTTTTT	CASSLSIWTGEALFF	TRBJ1-4	TRBD1	TRBV27	15	.
TGTGCCAGCAGCTTATTAAGCGGGTCCTACAATGAGCAGTTCTTC	CASSLLSGSYNEQFF	TRBJ2-1	.	TRBV11-2	15	once
TGTGCCAGCAGCCTAGGGGAAGGGAGGGCCCATGGGACGCAGTATTTT	CASSLGEGRAHGTQYF	TRBJ2-3	TRBD2	TRBV7-6	16	.
TGTGCCAGCAGCTTAGATCCTAGCGGGGGGACCTACGAGCAGTACTTC	CASSLDPSGGTYEQYF	TRBJ2-7	TRBD2	TRBV11-2	16	.
TGTGCCAGCAGTTACTGGAGCGGGAGGATTACCGGGGAGCTGTTTTTT	CASSYWSGRITGELFF	TRBJ2-2	TRBD2	TRBV6-5	16	.
TGTGCCAGCAGCGTAGAGGGCAACTCTGGAAACACCATATATTTT	CASSVEGNSGNTIYF	TRBJ1-3	.	TRBV9	15	once
TGCGCCAGCAGCCAAGATAGTGGACAGAAAGAGACCCAGTACTTC	CASSQDSGQKETQYF	TRBJ2-5	.	TRBV4-1	15	few
TGTGCCAGCTCACCTGGTTGGCAGAATAATTCACCCCTCCACTTT	CASSPGWQNNSPLHF	TRBJ1-6	.	TRBV18	15	.
TGTGCCTGGAGTCCGTCGGCAGGGAAGCCCCAGCATTTT	CAWSPSAGKPQHF	TRBJ1-5	.	TRBV30	13	.
TGCGCCAGCAGCTTGGCCGACAGGGTCGCGAACACCGGGGAGCTGTTTTTT	CASSLADRVANTGELFF	TRBJ2-2	TRBD1	TRBV5-1	17	.
TGTGCCAGCAGCTTAGAGCCAAATTCGGGCTACACCTTC	CASSLEPNSGYTF	TRBJ1-2	.	TRBV7-2	13	.
TGTGCCACTCGGGACCCAGGGCACTATGGCTACACCTTC	CATRDPGHYGYTF	TRBJ1-2	.	TRBV27	13	.
TGTGCCAGCAGTTCTCGACAGGGGCAAGAGACCCAGTACTTC	CASSSRQGQETQYF	TRBJ2-5	TRBD1	TRBV27	14	.
TGTGCCAGCAGCTCACTAGACACCGAGCAGTACTTC	CASSSLDTEQYF	TRBJ2-7	.	TRBV7-9	12	.
TGTGCCAGCAGCAGGGCCACCTACGAGCAGTACTTC	CASSRATYEQYF	TRBJ2-7	.	TRBV21-1	12	few
TGTGCCAGCAGTGACACCGCCCGATCGGGGGGCTATGGCTACACCTTC	CASSDTARSGGYGYTF	TRBJ1-2	.	TRBV6-4	16	.
TGTGCCAGCATCGGGGGGCGGACCATCTCTGGAAACACCATATATTTT	CASIGGRTISGNTIYF	TRBJ1-3	.	TRBV28	16	few
TGTGCCAGCTCACCATTGGCTAATGAAAAACTGTTTTTT	CASSPLANEKLFF	TRBJ1-4	.	TRBV18	13	.
TGTGCCAGCAGCTTAGCGGAAGTTAGGACGCAGTATTTT	CASSLAEVRTQYF	TRBJ2-3	.	TRBV7-2	13	.
TGTGCCAGCAGCTTTCAGCAGGGAGCCAGCGGCGAGCAGTACTTC	CASSFQQGASGEQYF	TRBJ2-7	.	TRBV7-2	15	.
TGTGCTAGCAGCTGGGGGTCGGACGGGGAGCTGTTTTTT	CASSWGSDGELFF	TRBJ2-2	.	TRBV7-7	13	.
TGTGCCAGCAGTATCGGGGCAGGGTTCTACGAGCAGTACTTC	CASSIGAGFYEQYF	TRBJ2-7	.	TRBV7-9	14	.